This T cell receptor (beta chain) is drawn from a study of post-analysis software for immune sequencing data. Study overall: Relapsing-remitting, secondary progressive and progressive-relapsing forms made up the multiple sclerosis disease courses. Whole-study findings and limits: Patients with multiple sclerosis recorded significantly lower normalized Chao1 diversity than controls, the study found. Under F measure analysis, samples from one preparation batch co-clustered strongly. Four or five TRBV segments, TRBV5-6, TRBV5-1 and TRBV20-1 among them, were found more frequent in patients than controls.

The length of the CDR3 is 14 residues. Germline CDR1 SGHTA, CDR2 FQGNSA. The V and J ends lost 1 base and 4 bases respectively, with 10 bases between them. Note on this clonotype: Its antigen is as yet unknown.

Unique molecular identifiers tagged the TCR beta cDNA libraries. Input populations of about 0.85 to 11 million T cells gave rise to 500,000 to 600,000 cDNA molecules. TCRdb processed the PCR reads anew with MiXCR; each CDR3 protein has one entry. The data contain fewer than 850,000 distinct CDR3 sequences, 25% to 30% of them seen just once; the ten biggest clones take up roughly 0.53%. Sample: blood. This sequence was found in a girl aged 5-17 years with multiple sclerosis. The V call is TRBV7-2, the J call TRBJ1-1; weak D call: TRBD1 (6 bases). The CDR3 reads CASSLGGGATEAFF. CDR3 nucleotides: TGTGCCAGCAGCTTAGGGGGGGGGGCCACTGAAGCTTTCTTT.